This T cell receptor (beta chain) was identified during a study of T cell repertoires in aging, cancer and after chemotherapy. Across the study: Six age groups, ranging from 30 or younger to 70 or older, included the donors.

The germline V gene has CDR1 MNHEY and CDR2 SVGAGI. Trimming at V came to 4 bases and at J to 5 bases, leaving 10 bases not matched to a gene. The CDR3 has 17 residues. TRB rearrangements spanning V, D and J were amplified using mixed TRB-A/B primers. TCRdb reanalysed the multiplex PCR reads using MiXCR and keeps one entry per CDR3 protein. This table has roughly 2,600 distinct CDR3 sequences, 34% appearing once. The template was genomic DNA from peripheral blood, not RNA. Study-wide results and limits: No conclusions about immunological memory after chemotherapy can be drawn from the repertoire data.

This clonotype was seen a handful of times. The target antigen is unknown. This chain links TRBV6-5 with TRBJ2-5; TRBD2 aligns across 13 bases. Specimen: blood. This sequence was found in a human donor with a solid tumor. The CDR3 DNA follows: TGTGCCAGCAGTTTCCAAAGGACTAGCGGGAGATCTGAGACCCAGTACTTC. Amino acid sequence: CASSFQRTSGRSETQYF.